Listed here are 17 T cell receptor beta chains from one sample, sequenced in a study of Ad26.COV2.S vaccination and SARS-CoV-2 variants. Sequencing was performed with immunoSEQ multiplex PCR; in TCRdb, only in-frame clones are kept and a portion is missing. In the table there are about 250,000 clones, about 83% of which are singletons. Treatment here: roughly 18 received Ad26.COV2.S at low or high dose, single or two shots; a few received placebo; per-sample allocation not given. Sampling took place 63 days after the first vaccine or placebo injection. Sequences were derived from peripheral blood, sampled in a trial of Ad26.COV2.S vaccine versus placebo. The receptors stem from a person between 18 and 59 years old who received the Ad26.COV2.S COVID-19 vaccine or a placebo.

This clone was found once. V is TRBV11-2 and J is TRBJ2-5, with D possibly matching TRBD1 (6 bases). V gave up 2 bases and J gave up 5 bases, with 15 bases separating them. Germline CDR1 and CDR2: SGHAT and FQNNGV. The CDR3 is made up of 15 amino acids. DNA of the CDR3: TGTGCCAGCAGCTTAAACAGGGCGGTAGCTGAGACCCAGTACTTC. Encoded protein: CASSLNRAVAETQYF.

This clone has just one count. The CDR3, as DNA: TGTGCCAGCAGCGTAGACAGGGAGTGGTCCACAGATACGCAGTATTTT. Its protein is CASSVDREWSTDTQYF. The chain couples TRBV9 to TRBJ2-3; possibly TRBD1 for D (6 bases). Germline V gives CDR1 SGDLS, CDR2 YYNGEE. CDR3 length: 16 residues. Trimming removed 0 bases at V and 2 bases at J, with 13 bases between.

Concerning this clone: One junction end disagrees with the germline gene, perhaps due to a read error. The CDR3 loop reads CASSFNANTEAFF. In DNA form, the CDR3 reads TGTGCCAGTAGTTTCAATGCGAACACTGAAGCTTTCTTT. The rearrangement uses TRBV12-3 or TRBV12-4 and TRBJ1-1; no clear D. CDR3 size: 13 residues.

The chain combines TRBV19 with TRBJ2-1; D gene unclear. The V gene lost 0 bases and the J gene lost 13 bases, with 13 bases spanning the gap. This CDR3 has 13 amino acids. Germline V gives CDR1 LNHDA, CDR2 SQIVND (reference sequence). The CDR3: CASSIDSEIGQFF. Written as DNA, the CDR3 is TGTGCCAGTAGTATAGATTCAGAGATCGGACAGTTCTTC.

The genes are TRBV7-3 and TRBJ2-5; D not certain. V lost 1 base and J lost 0, with 9 bases in between. This CDR3 region has 15 residues. Germline CDR1 SGHTA, CDR2 FQGTGA. The CDR3 spells CASSLNHGNQETQYF. CDR3 nucleotides: TGTGCCAGCAGCTTAAACCACGGAAACCAAGAGACCCAGTACTTC. The whole variable domain, filled in from reference TRBV7-3 and TRBJ2-5, reads GAGVSQTPSNKVTEKGKYVELRCDPISGHTALYWYRQSLGQGPEFLIYFQGTGAADDSGLPNDRFFAVRPEGSVSTLKIQRTERGDSAVYLCASSLNHGNQETQYFGPGTRLLVL.

The CDR3 here is CASSPTEAHSAEAFF. In nucleotides, the CDR3 is TGTGCCAGCAGCCCAACCGAGGCACATTCGGCTGAAGCTTTCTTT. V gene TRBV14 combines with J gene TRBJ1-1; no reliable D call. This CDR3 comprises 15 residues. CDR1 and CDR2 from the germline V gene are SGHDN and FVKESK. Trimming removed 4 bases at V and 6 bases at J, with 18 bases between.

There are a few counts of this clone. The J gene is TRBJ1-2, the V gene TRBV3-1 (or the pseudogene TRBV3-2); the match to TRBD1 covers 8 bases. The J segment lost 8 bases and the V segment lost 1 base, leaving 9 bases of the junction unmatched. The germline V gene encodes CDR1 LGHDT and CDR2 YNNKEL (reference sequence). The CDR3 runs 15 residues. CDR3 DNA: TGTGCCAGCAGCCAAGGGACAGGGATGAGGAAAGGCTACACCTTC. This encodes CASSQGTGMRKGYTF.

The V call is TRBV13, the J call TRBJ2-1; TRBD2 agrees at 7 bases. The junction had 11 bases not matched to a gene; V was cut back by 5 bases and J by 10 bases. This CDR3 has 14 residues. The germline V gene has CDR1 PRHDT and CDR2 FYEKMQ (reference sequence). Here the CDR3 reads CASSILGAGVEQFF. CDR3 in DNA: TGTGCCAGCAGCATCCTAGGGGCGGGAGTGGAGCAGTTCTTC.

The chain employs TRBV7-9 and TRBJ2-7, with D uncertain. The CDR3 extends over 13 amino acids. V lost 7 bases, J lost 5 bases, and 15 bases lay in between. The germline V gene has CDR1 SEHNR and CDR2 FQNEAQ (reference sequence). The CDR3 bases are TGTGCCAGCACCCCGTCGGGCAGTAACGAGCAGTACGTC. Amino acids: CASTPSGSNEQYV.

The chain recombines TRBV6-2 or TRBV6-3 with TRBJ2-2, with no clear D. The germline V gene encodes CDR1 MNHEY and CDR2 SVGEGT. There are 13 residues in the CDR3. Between the trimmed V and J ends, which lost 2 bases and 6 bases, there was a span of 7 bases. The CDR3 loop is CASSYTDAGELFF. CDR3 bases: TGTGCCAGCAGTTACACGGACGCCGGGGAGCTGTTTTTT.

The CDR3: CASSRRSGTGGGYSNQPQHF. The CDR3 nucleotides are TGCGCCAGCAGCCGACGTTCCGGGACAGGGGGGGGATATAGCAATCAGCCCCAGCATTTT. This chain joins TRBV4-1 and TRBJ1-5; 11 bases match TRBD1. V was pared by 4 bases and J by 0 bases, with 14 bases of the junction left unmatched. The CDR3 spans 20 residues. CDR1 and CDR2 (germline): MGHRA, YSYEKL.

The rearrangement uses TRBV28 and TRBJ2-1; 7 bases match TRBD1. Trimming cost V 5 bases and J 3 bases; bases outside gene matches: 7. This CDR3 has 15 amino acids. From germline, CDR1 is MDHEN and CDR2 SYDVKM. In DNA form, the CDR3 reads TGTGCCAGCAGTCCTGCCGGGACAGACTACAATGAGCAGTTCTTC. It specifies CASSPAGTDYNEQFF.

This clone was detected once. The chain carries TRBV19 and TRBJ1-2, with 8 bases lining up with TRBD1. From germline, CDR1 is LNHDA and CDR2 SQIVND (reference sequence). The CDR3 is 15 residues long. Unmatched junction bases numbered 14, after V lost 7 bases and J lost 7 bases. The CDR3 spells CASTPDRVGGSGYTF. CDR3 in DNA: TGTGCCAGTACCCCGGACAGGGTTGGTGGTAGTGGCTACACCTTC.

V is TRBV6-9 and J is TRBJ2-3, with 11 positions matching TRBD2. The CDR3 length is 19 residues. Trimming removed 6 bases from V and 2 bases from J; junction bases left unmatched: 16. Germline CDR1 and CDR2: MNHGY and SVAAGI. CDR3 DNA: TGTGCCAGCAGCCCTAGGGAACTAGCGGGGGCCGGAGCCACAGATACGCAGTATTTT. This encodes CASSPRELAGAGATDTQYF.

This clone was detected only once. The genes are TRBV5-4 and TRBJ2-1, with a possible D match to TRBD2 (5 bases). This CDR3 region has 13 residues. Germline V gene sequence: CDR1 SGHNT, CDR2 YYREEE (reference sequence). The V gene lost 6 bases and the J gene lost 4 bases, with 11 bases spanning the gap. The CDR3: CASMGSVYNEQFF. The CDR3 nucleotides read TGTGCCAGCATGGGGAGTGTTTACAATGAGCAGTTCTTC.

The rearrangement joins TRBV5-1 to TRBJ1-5; TRBD1 might be the D (6 bases). Looked up from germline, CDR1 is SGHRS and CDR2 is YFSETQ. This CDR3 has 15 amino acids. V was clipped by 4 bases and J by 7 bases, with 18 bases between them. CDR3 nucleotides: TGCGCCAGCAGCCAGACGGGACATGAGGGGCAGCCCCAGCATTTT. It specifies CASSQTGHEGQPQHF.

CDR3 coding DNA: TGTGCCAGCAGCCCCCGGGTTGGCAATCAGCCCCAGCATTTT. Its protein product is CASSPRVGNQPQHF. V usage is TRBV7-2 and J usage is TRBJ1-5; D gene uncertain. Germline lookup yields CDR1 SGHTA and CDR2 FQGNSA. V was pared by 5 bases and J by 2 bases, with 10 bases between. The CDR3 has 14 amino acids.